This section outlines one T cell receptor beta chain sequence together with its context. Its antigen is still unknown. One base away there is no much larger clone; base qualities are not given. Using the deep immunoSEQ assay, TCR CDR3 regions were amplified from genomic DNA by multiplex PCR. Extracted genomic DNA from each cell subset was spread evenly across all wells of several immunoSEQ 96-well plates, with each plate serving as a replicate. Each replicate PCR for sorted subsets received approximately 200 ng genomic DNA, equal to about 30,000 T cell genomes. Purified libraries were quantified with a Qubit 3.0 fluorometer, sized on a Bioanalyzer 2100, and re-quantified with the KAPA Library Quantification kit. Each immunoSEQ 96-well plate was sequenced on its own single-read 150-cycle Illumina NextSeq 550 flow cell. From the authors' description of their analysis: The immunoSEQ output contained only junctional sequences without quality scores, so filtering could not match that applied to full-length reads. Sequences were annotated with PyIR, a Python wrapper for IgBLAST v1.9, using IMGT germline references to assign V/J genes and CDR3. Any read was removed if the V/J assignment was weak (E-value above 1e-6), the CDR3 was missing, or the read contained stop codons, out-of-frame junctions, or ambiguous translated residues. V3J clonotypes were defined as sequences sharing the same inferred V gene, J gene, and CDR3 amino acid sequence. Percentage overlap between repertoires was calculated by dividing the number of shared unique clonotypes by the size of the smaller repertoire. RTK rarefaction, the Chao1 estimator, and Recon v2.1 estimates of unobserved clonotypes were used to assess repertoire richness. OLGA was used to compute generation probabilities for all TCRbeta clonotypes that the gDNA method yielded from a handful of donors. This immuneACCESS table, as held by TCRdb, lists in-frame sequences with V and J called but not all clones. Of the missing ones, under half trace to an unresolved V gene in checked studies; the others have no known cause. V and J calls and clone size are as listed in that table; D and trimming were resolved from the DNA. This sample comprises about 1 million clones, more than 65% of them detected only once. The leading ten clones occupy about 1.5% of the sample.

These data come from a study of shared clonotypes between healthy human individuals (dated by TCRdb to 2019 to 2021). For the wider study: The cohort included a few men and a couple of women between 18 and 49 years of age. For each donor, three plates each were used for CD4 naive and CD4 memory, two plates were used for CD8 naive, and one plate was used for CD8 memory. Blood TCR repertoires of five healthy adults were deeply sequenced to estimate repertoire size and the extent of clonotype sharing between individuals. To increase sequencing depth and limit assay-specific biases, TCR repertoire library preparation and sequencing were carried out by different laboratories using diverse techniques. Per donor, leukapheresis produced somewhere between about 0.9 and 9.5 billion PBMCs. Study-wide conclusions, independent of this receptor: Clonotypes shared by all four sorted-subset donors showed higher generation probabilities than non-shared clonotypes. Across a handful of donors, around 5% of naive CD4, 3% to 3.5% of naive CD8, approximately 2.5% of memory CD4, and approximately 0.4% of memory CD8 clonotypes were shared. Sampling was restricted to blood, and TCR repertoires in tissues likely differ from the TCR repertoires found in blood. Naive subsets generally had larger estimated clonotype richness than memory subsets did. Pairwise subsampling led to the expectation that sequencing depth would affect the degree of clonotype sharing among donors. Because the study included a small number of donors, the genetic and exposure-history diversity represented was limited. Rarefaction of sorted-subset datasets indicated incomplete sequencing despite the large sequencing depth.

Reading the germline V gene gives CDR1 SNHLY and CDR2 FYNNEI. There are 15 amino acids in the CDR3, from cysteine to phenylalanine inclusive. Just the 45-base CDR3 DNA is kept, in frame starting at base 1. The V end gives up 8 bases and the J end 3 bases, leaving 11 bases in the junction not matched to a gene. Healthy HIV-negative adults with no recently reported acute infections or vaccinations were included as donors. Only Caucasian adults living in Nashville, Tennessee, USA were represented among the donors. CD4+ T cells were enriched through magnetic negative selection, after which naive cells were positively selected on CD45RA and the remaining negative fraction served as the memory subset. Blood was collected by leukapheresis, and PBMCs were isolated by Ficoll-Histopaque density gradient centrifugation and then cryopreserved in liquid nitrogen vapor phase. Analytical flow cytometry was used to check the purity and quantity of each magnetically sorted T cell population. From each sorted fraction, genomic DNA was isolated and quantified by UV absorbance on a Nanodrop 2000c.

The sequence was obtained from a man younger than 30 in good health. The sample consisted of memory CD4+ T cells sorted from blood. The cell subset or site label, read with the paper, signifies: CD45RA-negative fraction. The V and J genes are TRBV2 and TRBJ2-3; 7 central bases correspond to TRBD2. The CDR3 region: CASRASSGKTDTQYF. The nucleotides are TGTGCCAGCCGGGCCTCGAGCGGGAAGACAGATACGCAGTATTTT.